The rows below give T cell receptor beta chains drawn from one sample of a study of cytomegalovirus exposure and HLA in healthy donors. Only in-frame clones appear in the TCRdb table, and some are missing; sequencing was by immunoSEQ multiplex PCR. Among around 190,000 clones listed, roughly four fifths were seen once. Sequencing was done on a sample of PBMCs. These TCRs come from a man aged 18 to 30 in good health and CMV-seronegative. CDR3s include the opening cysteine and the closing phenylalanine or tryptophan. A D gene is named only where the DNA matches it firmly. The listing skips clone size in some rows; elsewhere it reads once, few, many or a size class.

CDR3: CAGSQLEQGYPEAFF
DNA: TGCGCCGGCAGCCAACTTGAACAGGGGTATCCTGAAGCTTTCTTT
D: TRBD1
size: NA
J: TRBJ1-1
V: TRBV4-1

CDR3: CASSLVSGTIYEQYF
DNA: TGTGCCAGCAGCTTGGTCAGCGGCACAATCTACGAGCAGTACTTC
D: NA
size: NA
J: TRBJ2-7
V: TRBV5-5

CDR3: CASSPPQSPEETQYF
DNA: TGTGCCAGCTCACCACCGCAGTCCCCAGAAGAGACCCAGTACTTC
D: NA
size: NA
J: TRBJ2-5
V: TRBV18

CDR3: CASTLPDRGDEQYF
DNA: TGTGCCAGCACCCTCCCCGACCGGGGGGACGAGCAGTACTTC
D: TRBD2
size: NA
J: TRBJ2-7
V: TRBV28

CDR3: CAISREGVEDTQYF
DNA: TGTGCCATCAGCAGGGAGGGGGTGGAAGATACGCAGTATTTT
D: NA
size: NA
J: TRBJ2-3
V: TRBV10-3

CDR3: CASSQVADRGVAEAFF
DNA: TGCGCCAGCAGCCAAGTCGCGGACAGGGGCGTCGCTGAAGCTTTCTTT
D: TRBD1
size: NA
J: TRBJ1-1
V: TRBV4-3

CDR3: CASSIRDYQETQYF
DNA: TGTGCCAGCAGTATCCGGGACTACCAAGAGACCCAGTACTTC
D: NA
size: few
J: TRBJ2-5
V: TRBV2

CDR3: CASSPSQGREETQYF
DNA: TGTGCCAGCTCCCCAAGTCAGGGCAGAGAAGAGACCCAGTACTTC
D: NA
size: NA
J: TRBJ2-5
V: TRBV18

CDR3: CATSARPPGQGSEQYF
DNA: TGTGCCACCAGCGCTCGACCCCCGGGACAGGGGTCCGAGCAGTACTTC
D: TRBD1
size: NA
J: TRBJ2-7
V: TRBV15

CDR3: CASSIRDGTQYF
DNA: TGTGCCAGTAGTATACGGGATGGGACCCAGTACTTC
D: NA
size: few
J: TRBJ2-5
V: TRBV19

CDR3: CASSFAGSSHNEQFF
DNA: TGTGCCAGCAGTTTCGCCGGGAGTAGTCACAATGAGCAGTTCTTC
D: NA
size: NA
J: TRBJ2-1
V: TRBV27

CDR3: CASSIGLAALQETQYF
DNA: TGTGCCAGTAGTATAGGGCTAGCGGCTCTCCAAGAGACCCAGTACTTC
D: TRBD2
size: NA
J: TRBJ2-5
V: TRBV19

CDR3: CASGDRGGFF
DNA: TGTGCCAGCGGGGACAGGGGGGGTTTCTTC
D: TRBD1
size: NA
J: TRBJ2-7
V: TRBV2

CDR3: CASSLATPNTEAFF
DNA: TGTGCCAGCAGCTTGGCCACACCAAACACTGAAGCTTTCTTT
D: NA
size: few
J: TRBJ1-1
V: TRBV5-5

CDR3: CASSLDSGGFQETQYF
DNA: TGTGCCAGCAGCTTAGATAGCGGGGGCTTCCAAGAGACCCAGTACTTC
D: TRBD2
size: NA
J: TRBJ2-5
V: TRBV7-9

CDR3: CASSPFSGDEQFF
DNA: TGTGCCAGCAGTCCCTTTAGCGGGGATGAGCAGTTCTTC
D: TRBD2
size: NA
J: TRBJ2-1
V: TRBV6-5

CDR3: CSVGGQQSSPQHF
DNA: TGCAGCGTTGGTGGGCAGCAATCCAGCCCCCAGCATTTT
D: NA
size: NA
J: TRBJ1-5
V: TRBV29-1

CDR3: CASSRTGDNQPQHF
DNA: TGTGCCAGCAGCCGGACAGGGGACAATCAGCCCCAGCATTTT
D: TRBD1
size: NA
J: TRBJ1-5
V: TRBV5-5

CDR3: CASSVTFYEQYF
DNA: TGTGCCAGCAGCGTTACATTCTACGAGCAGTACTTC
D: NA
size: NA
J: TRBJ2-7
V: TRBV7-9

CDR3: CASSLDSNPNYGYTF
DNA: TGTGCCAGCAGCTTAGACAGCAACCCTAACTATGGCTACACCTTC
D: NA
size: NA
J: TRBJ1-2
V: TRBV7-2

CDR3: CASSLAEVVYGYTF
DNA: TGTGCCAGCAGCTTGGCGGAGGTTGTCTATGGCTACACCTTC
D: NA
size: NA
J: TRBJ1-2
V: TRBV5-4

CDR3: CASSSPGLAASTDTQYF
DNA: TGTGCCAGCTCATCTCCGGGACTAGCGGCTAGCACAGATACGCAGTATTTT
D: TRBD2
size: NA
J: TRBJ2-3
V: TRBV18

CDR3: CASSEHSSGSAGEQFF
DNA: TGCGCCAGCAGTGAGCACAGTAGCGGGTCGGCTGGTGAGCAGTTCTTC
D: TRBD2
size: few
J: TRBJ2-1
V: TRBV10-1

CDR3: CASSSQPGPGEKLFF
DNA: TGTGCTAGCAGCTCGCAACCGGGCCCGGGGGAAAAACTGTTTTTT
D: NA
size: NA
J: TRBJ1-4
V: TRBV7-7

CDR3: CSSSFVQGRYEQYF
DNA: TGTTCCAGCAGCTTTGTTCAGGGTAGATACGAGCAGTACTTC
D: NA
size: NA
J: TRBJ2-7
V: TRBV7-9

CDR3: CASSLGGDEKTQYF
DNA: TGTGCCAGCAGCTTAGGCGGGGACGAGAAGACCCAGTACTTC
D: NA
size: once
J: TRBJ2-5
V: TRBV11-3

CDR3: CASSSCGGQYGYTF
DNA: TGTGCCAGCAGCTCCTGCGGGGGGCAATATGGCTACACCTTC
D: NA
size: NA
J: TRBJ1-2
V: TRBV7-2

CDR3: CAISGGAGDYEQYF
DNA: TGTGCCATCAGTGGCGGAGCGGGAGACTACGAGCAGTACTTC
D: TRBD2
size: NA
J: TRBJ2-7
V: TRBV10-3

CDR3: CASSLGPATGELFF
DNA: TGTGCCAGCAGCTTAGGGCCCGCCACCGGGGAGCTGTTTTTT
D: NA
size: NA
J: TRBJ2-2
V: TRBV7-2

CDR3: CAISRPLGAGNEQFF
DNA: TGTGCCATCAGCCGACCTCTGGGGGCTGGCAATGAGCAGTTCTTC
D: NA
size: NA
J: TRBJ2-1
V: TRBV10-3

CDR3: CASRSGTGDTGELFF
DNA: TGTGCCAGCAGAAGCGGGACAGGGGACACCGGGGAGCTGTTTTTT
D: TRBD1
size: NA
J: TRBJ2-2
V: TRBV6-1

CDR3: CASAPSRRGNTDTQYF
DNA: TGTGCTAGTGCCCCCAGCCGGCGGGGAAACACAGATACGCAGTATTTT
D: NA
size: NA
J: TRBJ2-3
V: TRBV12-5

CDR3: CASSSKRAGVTNEKLFF
DNA: TGTGCCAGCAGCTCCAAGCGGGCGGGGGTAACTAATGAAAAACTGTTTTTT
D: NA
size: NA
J: TRBJ1-4
V: TRBV5-4

CDR3: CASSLGHQRGTYEQYF
DNA: TGTGCCAGCAGCTTAGGGCACCAGCGGGGGACCTACGAGCAGTACTTC
D: TRBD2
size: NA
J: TRBJ2-7
V: TRBV7-9

CDR3: CASAVLGRGNGELFF
DNA: TGCGCCAGTGCCGTACTGGGACGGGGGAACGGGGAGCTGTTTTTT
D: NA
size: NA
J: TRBJ2-2
V: TRBV5-1

CDR3: CASSPGGQETQYF
DNA: TGTGCCAGCAGCCCAGGGGGTCAGGAGACCCAGTACTTC
D: TRBD1
size: NA
J: TRBJ2-5
V: TRBV7-9

CDR3: CASSLGTSGYQETQYF
DNA: TGTGCCAGCAGCTTGGGGACTAGCGGATATCAAGAGACCCAGTACTTC
D: TRBD2
size: NA
J: TRBJ2-5
V: TRBV5-4

CDR3: CASSPLSPSGGGWDTQYF
DNA: TGTGCCAGCAGTCCCCTATCCCCGTCTGGGGGGGGGTGGGATACGCAGTATTTT
D: TRBD2
size: once
J: TRBJ2-3
V: TRBV27

CDR3: CATTGITEAFF
DNA: TGTGCCACAACAGGGATTACTGAAGCTTTCTTT
D: NA
size: NA
J: TRBJ1-1
V: TRBV25-1

CDR3: CASSLQTGRTDTQYF
DNA: TGTGCCAGCAGCCTCCAGACAGGGCGGACAGATACGCAGTATTTT
D: TRBD1
size: NA
J: TRBJ2-3
V: TRBV7-2

CDR3: CASSLDMRNEQFF
DNA: TGTGCCAGCAGCTTAGATATGCGCAATGAGCAGTTCTTC
D: NA
size: NA
J: TRBJ2-1
V: TRBV11-3

CDR3: CASEGGLGNTIYF
DNA: TGTGCCAGCGAGGGAGGGTTGGGAAACACCATATATTTT
D: NA
size: few
J: TRBJ1-3
V: TRBV9

CDR3: CASMALGRNEQFF
DNA: TGTGCCAGCATGGCGCTTGGGAGGAATGAGCAGTTCTTC
D: NA
size: NA
J: TRBJ2-1
V: TRBV7-3

CDR3: CASSQDNGWVEAFF
DNA: TGCGCCAGCAGCCAAGATAACGGGTGGGTTGAAGCTTTCTTT
D: NA
size: NA
J: TRBJ1-1
V: TRBV4-1

CDR3: CASSRGAFSNQPQHF
DNA: TGTGCCAGCAGTCGCGGGGCTTTTAGCAATCAGCCCCAGCATTTT
D: NA
size: NA
J: TRBJ1-5
V: TRBV6-5

CDR3: CASSERGIRIDNEQFF
DNA: TGTGCCAGCAGTGAGCGAGGGATCAGAATTGACAATGAGCAGTTCTTC
D: NA
size: NA
J: TRBJ2-1
V: TRBV6-1

CDR3: CASSLAGSGGYTF
DNA: TGTGCCAGCAGCCTTGCCGGGAGTGGCGGCTACACCTTC
D: NA
size: NA
J: TRBJ1-2
V: TRBV7-2

CDR3: CASSSGQGRSSPLHF
DNA: TGTGCCAGCAGCTCGGGACAGGGGAGGAGTTCACCCCTCCACTTT
D: TRBD1
size: NA
J: TRBJ1-6
V: TRBV7-8